Listed here are 18 T cell receptor beta chains from one sample, sequenced in a study of tumor and adjacent non-tumor tissue in lung cancer (dated by TCRdb to the late 2010s). Receptor libraries were prepared by multiplex PCR. These reads were obtained on an Illumina HiSeq 2500. TCRbeta libraries were built by three rounds of nested PCR using primers (Table S4), following protocols modified from ARM-PCR. TCRdb reworked the public reads: Q25 trimming with fastp, MiXCR clone assembly, productive beta chains retained. Rows with one shared CDR3 protein collapse into an entry with the most common genes and DNA. For this sample the table gives around 80,000 distinct CDR3 sequences, of which 76% were detected only once. In total, the top ten clones hold under 50% of the sample. RNA was extracted from bulk unsorted tissue and checked for quality with a NanoDrop ND-1000 and an Agilent 2100. Distant non-tumor tissue taken more than 3 cm from the tumor edge was used as the normal lung sample.

Input material: distant non-tumor lung tissue. Receptors originate from a man in his 70s with non-small cell lung cancer.

Comments on this clonotype: The junction differs from germline at one of its ends, possibly a read error. The chain carries TRBV5-4 and TRBJ2-5; no clear D gene. CDR1 and CDR2 (germline): SGHNT, YYREEE (reference sequence). The CDR3 runs 15 residues. CDR3 DNA sequence: TGTCCCAGCAGCTTGGTTGGGTCTCCTGGGGAGACCCAGTACTTC. Translation: CPSSLVGSPGETQYF.

The V and J genes are TRBV20-1 and TRBJ2-1; 11 nucleotides agree with TRBD2. CDR1 is DFQATT, CDR2 SNEGSKA, per germline (reference sequence). This CDR3 is built from 15 residues. This CDR3 is CTSTYRLAGCNEQFF. CDR3 in DNA: TGCACTTCTACCTACCGACTAGCGGGATGCAATGAGCAGTTCTTC.

This chain joins TRBV12-3 or TRBV12-4 and TRBJ2-2; D may be TRBD1 or TRBD2 (5 bases each). The CDR3 contains 15 residues. Trimming removed 7 bases from V and 17 bases from J, with 29 bases in between. This chain's CDR3 is CASTTGQGDTGALFF. DNA of the CDR3: TGTGCCAGCACCACGGGGCAGGGTGACACCGGGGCGCTATTTTTT.

Worth noting for this clonotype: This CDR3 fails to terminate in the conserved phenylalanine or tryptophan, so it likely reflects a read error. The chain uses TRBV6-2 or TRBV6-3 and TRBJ2-7; D is possibly TRBD2 (5 bases). Germline V gives CDR1 MNHEY, CDR2 SVGEGT. V was shortened by 4 bases and J by 3 bases, with 13 bases between the two germline ends. This CDR3 is built from 14 residues. The DNA of the CDR3 is TGTGCCAGCAGTTCAGGAGGCCTCGACTACGAGCAGTACTTG. This encodes CASSSGGLDYEQYL.

As to this clonotype: It may be a read error: a sequence one base away is much more abundant. The V and J genes are TRBV7-8 and TRBJ1-2; D is undetermined. This CDR3 has 14 amino acids. Germline V CDR1 and CDR2: SGHVS, FQNEAQ. The CDR3: CARSPGPVGYGYTF. In nucleotides, the CDR3 is TGTGCCCGCAGCCCGGGCCCCGTGGGCTATGGCTACACCTTC.

This sequence joins TRBV10-2 and TRBJ2-1; TRBD2 aligns across 9 bases. Germline assignment: CDR1 WSHSY and CDR2 SAAADI. The J segment lost 8 bases and the V segment lost 8 bases, leaving 13 bases of the junction unmatched. CDR3 size: 15 residues. CDR3 residues: CASYSTASGKHEQFF. The CDR3 coding sequence is TGCGCCAGCTATTCCACGGCTAGCGGGAAACATGAGCAGTTCTTC.

V gene TRBV11-2 combines with J gene TRBJ2-7; a possible D gene is TRBD1 (5 bases). Germline CDR1 SGHAT, CDR2 FQNNGV. V was clipped by 9 bases and J by 2 bases, with 20 bases between them. This CDR3 has 15 amino acids. CDR3 nucleotide sequence: TGTGCCAGTAGCATAAATCAAGGGGCCCCCTACGAGCAGTACTTC. This translates into CASSINQGAPYEQYF.

With respect to this clonotype: Germline is not matched at one junction end, which may reflect a read error. V gene TRBV20-1 combines with J gene TRBJ2-5; weak D call: TRBD2 (6 bases). The CDR3 runs 15 residues. Germline loops: CDR1 DFQATT, CDR2 SNEGSKA (reference sequence). The CDR3 coding sequence is TGCAGTGCTACAATCCCCATAGCGGCTCAAGAGACCCAGTATTTC. Encoded protein: CSATIPIAAQETQYF.

Comment on this clonotype: Given a much more abundant clone one base away, this may be a read error. V gene TRBV29-1 combines with J gene TRBJ2-7; TRBD1 is a possible D gene (5 bases). The CDR3 is 12 residues long. Deletions cut 7 bases from V and 0 bases from J, with 10 bases between. CDR1 and CDR2 (germline): SQVTM, ANQGSEA. CDR3 sequence (DNA): TGCAGCGCTTGGGGCGGCTCCTACGAGCAGTACTTC. It is translated as CSAWGGSYEQYF.

Concerning this clonotype: The junction differs from germline at one of its ends, possibly a read error. The rearrangement uses TRBV11-3 and TRBJ1-1, with TRBD1 as a possible D gene (5 bases). There are 15 residues in the CDR3. Germline-derived CDR1 and CDR2 are SGHNT and YENEEA. The CDR3 coding sequence is TGTGCCACCAGCTTCTCTACCGGGGGGAGCACTGAACCTTTCTTT. Translated, it gives CATSFSTGGSTEPFF.

The rearrangement joins TRBV29-1 to TRBJ2-3, with D possibly being TRBD2 (6 bases). Trimming shortened V by 7 bases and J by 5 bases, and 19 bases separated the two germline ends. CDR3 length equals 14 residues. The germline CDR1 and CDR2 sequences are SQVTM and ANQGSEA. The CDR3 loop is CSAAEISGIDTQYF. In DNA, the CDR3 is TGCAGCGCCGCCGAGATTAGCGGCATAGATACGCAGTATTTT.

Of note for this clonotype: A clone one base away is much larger, so this may be a read error. The chain links TRBV5-1 to TRBJ2-7; 7 bases are shared with TRBD2. CDR3 size: 14 residues. From germline, CDR1 is SGHRS and CDR2 YFSETQ. CDR3: CDSSLGEGPYEQYF. Here the CDR3 DNA reads TGCGACAGCAGCTTGGGGGAGGGCCCCTACGAGCAGTACTTC.

This clonotype was counted many times. The V call is TRBV7-3, the J call TRBJ2-1, with D unclear. CDR3 length: 12 amino acids. Trimming took 2 bases from V and 9 from J, leaving 8 bases between them. The germline gives CDR1 SGHTA, CDR2 FQGTGA. In DNA, the CDR3 is TGTGCCAGCAGCTTATCCGGCACTGAGCAGTTCTTC. Residues: CASSLSGTEQFF.

This clonotype was observed a few times. Given a much more abundant clone one base away, this may be a read error. V and J are TRBV12-3 or TRBV12-4 and TRBJ2-1; 7 bases map to TRBD1. The CDR3 extends over 15 amino acids. The CDR3 DNA sequence: TGTGCCAGCACTTTAAGGACAGGCACCTACAATGAGCAGTTCTTC. Its translation: CASTLRTGTYNEQFF.

The CDR3 DNA is TGTGCCAGTACTTGGGGGACAGGGGACAATGAGCAGTTCTTC. Protein product: CASTWGTGDNEQFF. The rearrangement uses TRBV19 and TRBJ2-1, with 10 bases fitting TRBD1. V was pared by 7 bases and J by 5 bases, with 5 bases of the junction left unmatched. There are 14 residues in the CDR3. CDR1 is LNHDA and CDR2 is SQIVND in the germline V gene (reference sequence).

The J gene is TRBJ1-2, the V gene TRBV7-8, with TRBD1 identical over 7 bases. The CDR3 runs 16 residues. J was trimmed by 2 bases and V by 1 base; bases with no gene match: 7. Per the germline V gene, CDR1 is SGHVS and CDR2 is FQNEAQ. This CDR3 reads CASSLEGAGGNYGYTF. The CDR3 coding sequence is TGTGCCAGCAGCTTAGAGGGGGCGGGGGGGAACTATGGCTACACCTTC.

Concerning this clonotype: At one boundary the junction diverges from the germline segment, which might be a read error. The V and J genes are TRBV6-5 and TRBJ1-1, with 8 bases that match TRBD1. The CDR3 totals 13 residues. Germline CDR1 and CDR2: MNHEY and SVGAGI. The DNA of the CDR3 is TGTCCCACCTCTTGGACAGGGAAAGCTGAAGCTCTCTTT. Translating gives CPTSWTGKAEALF.

This clonotype was recorded a few times. With a much larger clone just one base away, this may be a read error. CDR3 protein: CASSQPSLDTDTQYF. The DNA of the CDR3 is TGCGCCAGCAGCCAGCCGTCGTTAGACACAGATACGCAGTATTTT. The rearrangement uses TRBV4-1 and TRBJ2-3; D is unresolved. The CDR3 consists of 15 residues. Germline CDR1 and CDR2: MGHRA and YSYEKL. V dropped 3 bases and J dropped 2 bases, with 12 bases sitting between them.